The sequence of this T cell receptor (beta chain) was determined in a study of T cell changes during pregnancy in multiple sclerosis. This CDR3 is 17 amino acids long. Germline-derived CDR1 and CDR2 are LGHNA and YSLEER. V lost 0 bases to trimming and J lost 0 bases; unmatched junction nucleotides: 2. Sequenced by immunoSEQ multiplex PCR; TCRdb stores in-frame clones only, minus some. The sample consists of about 50,000 clones, 94% of them appearing once. The sequence was collected from a female donor with multiple sclerosis, enrolled in a pregnancy study. The sample was CD8+ T cells from peripheral blood mononuclear cells, taken in the first trimester of pregnancy. This chain joins TRBV4-3 and TRBJ1-3; 10 nucleotides line up with TRBD1. CDR3 sequence (DNA): TGCGCCAGCAGCCAAGATCGGACAGGGGGCTCTGGAAACACCATATATTTT. Translated, it gives CASSQDRTGGSGNTIYF.